The 24 T cell receptor beta chains below all came from one sample that was sequenced in a study of control samples from healthy donors and cancer patients. Sequenced by immunoSEQ multiplex PCR; TCRdb stores in-frame clones only, minus some. The top ten clones hold 15% to 19% of a sample with some 70,000 clones, 65% to 85% of them seen once. The sequencing sample was made of blood. These receptors all come from a man in his fifties or sixties in good health.

The chain recombines TRBV3-1 (or the pseudogene TRBV3-2) with TRBJ2-1; D gene uncertain. Trimming took 3 bases from V and 8 from J, leaving 8 bases between them. The CDR3 is 12 amino acids. Germline CDR1 is LGHDT and CDR2 is YNNKEL (reference sequence). The CDR3 reads CASSQVGDEQFF. CDR3 nucleotide sequence: TGTGCCAGCAGCCAGGTGGGCGATGAGCAGTTCTTC.

J is TRBJ2-3 and V is TRBV7-2; D is unclear. Germline lookup yields CDR1 SGHTA and CDR2 FQGNSA. Trimming removed 1 base from V and 8 bases from J, with 7 bases in between. The CDR3 contains 12 residues. This chain's CDR3 is CASSLELGTQYF. The DNA of the CDR3 is TGTGCCAGCAGCTTAGAACTGGGTACGCAGTATTTT.

The chain recombines TRBV28 with TRBJ1-1; 7 bases are a match to TRBD1. Germline loops: CDR1 MDHEN, CDR2 SYDVKM. J was trimmed by 3 bases and V by 4 bases; bases with no gene match: 11. There are 16 residues in the CDR3. This CDR3 is CASSWSPDRADTEAFF. CDR3 DNA sequence: TGTGCCAGCAGTTGGAGCCCTGACAGGGCGGACACTGAAGCTTTCTTT.

This clone was observed a few times. The chain couples TRBV5-1 to TRBJ1-1; weak D call: TRBD1 (5 bases). Germline V gives CDR1 SGHRS, CDR2 YFSETQ. The CDR3 is 15 residues long. V shed 4 bases and J shed 3 bases, with 16 bases lying between them. The CDR3 DNA reads TGCGCCAGCAGCCTTCGGCGCGGGGGAGACACTGAAGCTTTCTTT. It encodes CASSLRRGGDTEAFF.

V usage is TRBV7-2 and J usage is TRBJ2-7; D is unclear. The germline V and J ends were trimmed by 5 bases and 0 bases, with 2 bases remaining between them. The CDR3 spans 11 residues. Looked up from germline, CDR1 is SGHTA and CDR2 is FQGNSA. CDR3 DNA sequence: TGTGCCAGCAGCCGCTCCTACGAGCAGTACTTC. Its protein is CASSRSYEQYF.

The sample holds a few counts of this clone. The CDR3 sequence is CSVTRDGYEQYF. Here the CDR3 DNA reads TGCAGCGTTACCCGGGACGGCTACGAGCAGTACTTC. The chain uses TRBV29-1 and TRBJ2-7; perhaps D is TRBD1 or TRBD2 (5 bases each). This CDR3 spans 12 amino acids. The germline V gene encodes CDR1 SQVTM and CDR2 ANQGSEA. The V end was cut by 5 bases, the J end by 3 bases, with 11 bases between.

The chain carries TRBV4-2 and TRBJ2-2; 8 nucleotides align to TRBD2. This CDR3 has 15 amino acids. Germline V lookup: CDR1 LGHNA, CDR2 YNFKEQ. V shed 6 bases and J 5 bases; nucleotides not matched to a gene: 8. The CDR3 reads CASSPGLARTGELFF. For the CDR3, the DNA is TGTGCCAGCAGTCCCGGACTAGCCCGAACCGGGGAGCTGTTTTTT.

This sequence joins TRBV30 and TRBJ1-6; D not resolved. Between the trimmed V and J ends, which lost 2 bases and 8 bases, there was a span of 7 bases. Germline V gives CDR1 GTSNPN, CDR2 SVGIG (reference sequence). There are 12 residues in the CDR3. In DNA form, the CDR3 reads TGTGCCTGGAGTCCCTCCCATTCACCCCTCCACTTT. Translated: CAWSPSHSPLHF.

The gene calls are TRBV15 and TRBJ1-1; tentatively, D is TRBD1 (6 bases). The V end was cut by 1 base, the J end by 4 bases, with 19 bases between. From germline, CDR1 is LNHNV and CDR2 YYDKDF (reference sequence). The CDR3 runs to 17 residues. In nucleotides, the CDR3 is TGTGCCACCAGCAGAGGACGGGACATGTCTGTCGGCACTGAAGCTTTCTTT. It codes for CATSRGRDMSVGTEAFF.

CDR3 nucleotide sequence: TGCGCCAGCAGCCCTGCCGGCACTAGCGGAGCCTCCTACAATGAGCAGTTCTTC. This gives the protein CASSPAGTSGASYNEQFF. The chain joins TRBV4-1 to TRBJ2-1; the match to TRBD2 covers 8 bases. CDR1 and CDR2 (germline): MGHRA, YSYEKL. J lost 0 bases, V lost 4 bases, and 11 bases had no gene match. CDR3 length: 18 amino acids.

The CDR3 reads CASSLALTSGRALRNEQFF. DNA of the CDR3: TGTGCCAGCAGCTTAGCTCTTACTAGCGGGAGGGCCCTTAGAAATGAGCAGTTCTTC. The chain carries TRBV7-2 and TRBJ2-1; 13 nucleotides line up with TRBD2. V dropped 0 bases and J dropped 7; count of bases not matched to a gene: 12. Germline CDR1 SGHTA, CDR2 FQGNSA. This CDR3 is built from 19 residues.

This chain connects TRBV5-4 to TRBJ2-5; D possibly corresponds to TRBD1 (6 bases). CDR1 SGHNT and CDR2 YYREEE come from the germline V gene (reference sequence). CDR3 size: 13 residues. V was clipped by 3 bases and J by 1 base, with 7 bases between them. The CDR3 bases are TGTGCCAGCAGCTGGGGGCTCCAAGAGACCCAGTACTTC. Translated: CASSWGLQETQYF.

This rearrangement joins TRBV3-1 (or the pseudogene TRBV3-2) to TRBJ1-2; no clear D. This CDR3 is 13 amino acids long. V lost 0 bases, J lost 7 bases, and 9 bases lay in between. Germline V gene lookup returns CDR1 LGHDT and CDR2 YNNKEL (reference sequence). CDR3 sequence (DNA): TGTGCCAGCAGCCAAGATATCCAGGCTGGCTACACCTTC. This encodes CASSQDIQAGYTF.

The chain uses TRBV6-5 and TRBJ1-3; TRBD1 agrees at 7 bases. Germline loops: CDR1 MNHEY, CDR2 SVGAGI. The CDR3 contains 14 residues. The J segment lost 2 bases and the V segment lost 7 bases, leaving 5 bases of the junction unmatched. DNA for the CDR3: TGTGCCAGCAATAACAGGGGACCTGGAAACACCATATATTTT. Protein: CASNNRGPGNTIYF.

This clone occurred a few times. V and J are TRBV29-1 and TRBJ2-3; D possibly corresponds to TRBD2 (6 bases). Germline CDR1 reads SQVTM; CDR2 reads ANQGSEA. Trimming left V 7 bases short and J 0 bases short, with 8 bases between. This CDR3 contains 12 residues. CDR3 in amino acids: CSAGVSTDTQYF. As DNA, the CDR3 is TGCAGCGCGGGAGTAAGCACAGATACGCAGTATTTT.

This clone appeared a few times. J is TRBJ2-2 and V is TRBV7-9; TRBD2 is a possible D gene (6 bases). V shed 8 bases and J shed 3 bases, with 10 bases lying between them. Germline CDR1 SEHNR, CDR2 FQNEAQ (reference sequence). The CDR3 is made up of 13 amino acids. This CDR3 is CASRGIYTGELFF. As DNA, the CDR3 is TGTGCCAGCCGCGGGATCTACACCGGGGAGCTGTTTTTT.

This clone was seen only a few times. The chain uses TRBV2 and TRBJ1-5; D is possibly TRBD1 (6 bases). The CDR3 runs to 15 residues. Trimming took 3 bases from V and 4 from J, leaving 13 bases between them. Germline V gene sequence: CDR1 SNHLY, CDR2 FYNNEI. The CDR3 loop is CASSESRGKNQPQHF. CDR3 in DNA: TGTGCCAGCAGTGAGTCCAGGGGCAAAAATCAGCCCCAGCATTTT.

This clone was seen only once. The J gene is TRBJ2-7, the V gene TRBV9, with D possibly being TRBD1 or TRBD2 (5 bases each). The germline V and J ends were trimmed by 3 bases and 2 bases, with 12 bases remaining between them. The CDR3 contains 14 residues. Germline V gene lookup returns CDR1 SGDLS and CDR2 YYNGEE. CDR3 sequence (DNA): TGTGCCAGCAGCGCCCGGGACCGAACCTACGAGCAGTACTTC. This gives the protein CASSARDRTYEQYF.

This chain connects TRBV3-1 (or the pseudogene TRBV3-2) to TRBJ2-3; 10 nucleotides agree with TRBD2. Looked up from germline, CDR1 is LGHDT and CDR2 is YNNKEL (reference sequence). Losses at the gene ends were 5 bases for V and 0 bases for J; bases not matched to a gene: 2. This CDR3 has 15 residues. DNA for the CDR3: TGTGCCAGCAGCGGACTAGCGGAGAGCACAGATACGCAGTATTTT. Translating it yields CASSGLAESTDTQYF.

The gene calls are TRBV6-2 or TRBV6-3 and TRBJ1-5, with D maybe TRBD1 (5 bases). Germline lookup yields CDR1 MNHEY and CDR2 SVGEGT. Trimming left V 4 bases short and J 5 bases short, with 12 bases between. The length of the CDR3 is 14 residues. The CDR3 loop is CASSFSGPHQPQHF. CDR3 bases: TGTGCCAGCAGTTTCTCAGGGCCTCATCAGCCCCAGCATTTT.

This chain uses TRBV7-9 with TRBJ1-1, with 7 bases that match TRBD1. CDR3 length: 15 amino acids. The germline V gene has CDR1 SEHNR and CDR2 FQNEAQ (reference sequence). The trim removed 1 base at V and 1 base at J, leaving 3 bases unmatched. The CDR3: CASSLDDRANTEAFF. The CDR3 nucleotides are TGTGCCAGCAGCTTAGATGACAGGGCGAACACTGAAGCTTTCTTT.

The rearrangement joins TRBV4-3 to TRBJ2-3; D unresolved. Germline V lookup: CDR1 LGHNA, CDR2 YSLEER. CDR3 length: 11 residues. V was shortened by 8 bases and J by 4 bases, with 7 bases between the two germline ends. The CDR3 DNA reads as TGCGCCAGCTCTCTCGCAGATACGCAGTATTTT. Translated, it gives CASSLADTQYF.

The J gene is TRBJ2-1, the V gene TRBV19; 12 nucleotides line up with TRBD2. J lost 7 bases, V lost 5 bases, and 15 bases had no gene match. CDR1 and CDR2 (germline): LNHDA, SQIVND (reference sequence). The CDR3 is made up of 18 amino acids. The CDR3 protein is CASSPRLAGEVRANEQFF. The CDR3, as DNA: TGTGCCAGTAGTCCGAGACTAGCGGGAGAAGTGAGGGCTAATGAGCAGTTCTTC.

The V and J genes are TRBV10-3 and TRBJ2-2; D is possibly TRBD1 (6 bases). CDR3 length equals 16 residues. V lost 5 bases to trimming and J lost 0 bases, with 13 bases between them. CDR1 is ENHRY and CDR2 is SYGVKD in the germline V gene. The CDR3 DNA follows: TGTGCCATCAGTACAGGACAGAGAGCGAACACCGGGGAGCTGTTTTTT. Its protein product is CAISTGQRANTGELFF.